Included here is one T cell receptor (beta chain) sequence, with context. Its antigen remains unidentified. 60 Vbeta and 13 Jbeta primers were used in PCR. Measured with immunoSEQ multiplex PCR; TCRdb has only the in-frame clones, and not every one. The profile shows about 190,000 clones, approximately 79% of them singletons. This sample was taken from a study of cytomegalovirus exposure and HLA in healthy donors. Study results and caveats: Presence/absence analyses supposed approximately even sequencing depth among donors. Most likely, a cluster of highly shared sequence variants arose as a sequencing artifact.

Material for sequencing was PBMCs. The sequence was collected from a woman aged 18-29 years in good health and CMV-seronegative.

CDR3: CASSLQGANGELFF. CDR3 DNA: TGTGCCAGCAGTCTACAGGGGGCGAACGGGGAGCTGTTTTTT. The rearrangement joins TRBV2 to TRBJ2-2; 9 nucleotides agree with TRBD1. This CDR3 has 14 amino acids. The V gene's germline CDR1 is SNHLY and CDR2 FYNNEI. J was trimmed by 7 bases and V by 5 bases; bases with no gene match: 5. Looking up the rest from reference TRBV2 and TRBJ2-2 gives the full variable domain: EPEVTQTPSHQVTQMGQEVILRCVPISNHLYFYWYRQILGQKVEFLVSFYNNEISEKSEIFDDQFSVERPDGSNFTLKIRSTKLEDSAMYFCASSLQGANGELFFGEGSRLTVL.